This TCR beta chain was sequenced during a study of blood T cells in healthy people across ages. Whole-study findings and limits: Significant beta diversity loss was already apparent by age roughly 38, declining roughly linearly.

Combining a sample-barcoded 5' primer with a J-beta primer mix, a second PCR ran for roughly 7 to 12 cycles. TCRdb passed the 5' RACE reads through MiXCR, listing each CDR3 protein once. The data show 2 million or so distinct CDR3 sequences, 49% seen once. This clonotype was found a few times. Its antigen is still unknown. The CDR3 runs to 16 residues. The germline gives CDR1 LGHNA, CDR2 YNFKEQ. V was pared by 0 bases and J by 4 bases, with 10 bases between. Sample: blood. The V gene is TRBV4-2, the J gene TRBJ1-6, with a possible D match to TRBD1 (6 bases). The receptor was isolated from a woman between 40 and 50 years old in good health. CDR3 in amino acids: CASSQDPTGYNSPLHF. CDR3 in DNA: TGTGCCAGCAGCCAAGACCCGACAGGATATAATTCACCCCTCCACTTT.